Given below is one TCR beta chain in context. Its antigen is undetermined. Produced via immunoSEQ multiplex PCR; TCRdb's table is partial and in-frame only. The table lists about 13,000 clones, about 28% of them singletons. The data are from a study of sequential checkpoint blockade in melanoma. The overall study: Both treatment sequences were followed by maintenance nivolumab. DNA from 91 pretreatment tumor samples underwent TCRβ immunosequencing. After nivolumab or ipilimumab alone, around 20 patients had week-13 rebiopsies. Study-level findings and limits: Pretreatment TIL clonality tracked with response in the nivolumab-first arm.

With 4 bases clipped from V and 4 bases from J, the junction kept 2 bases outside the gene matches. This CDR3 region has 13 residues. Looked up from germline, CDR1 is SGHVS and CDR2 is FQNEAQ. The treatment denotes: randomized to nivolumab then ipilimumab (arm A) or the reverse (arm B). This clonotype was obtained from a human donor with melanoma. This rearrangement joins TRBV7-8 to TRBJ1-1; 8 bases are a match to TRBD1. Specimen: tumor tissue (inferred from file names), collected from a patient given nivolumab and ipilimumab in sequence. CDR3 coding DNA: TGTGCCAGCAGCTCCCAGGGGGCCACTGAAGCTTTCTTT. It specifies CASSSQGATEAFF.